Presented here are 14 T cell receptor beta chains from one specimen sequenced in a study of cytomegalovirus exposure and HLA in healthy donors. 60 Vbeta and 13 Jbeta primers were used in PCR. Using immunoSEQ multiplex PCR, the repertoire was profiled, and TCRdb retains in-frame clones only, with some absent. The sample lists 100,000 to 150,000 clones, 80% occurring once. Material: PBMCs. Receptor source: a man aged 50 to 60 in good health and CMV-seronegative.

This clone has a handful of counts. V usage is TRBV7-2 and J usage is TRBJ2-2; 8 nucleotides line up with TRBD1. J gave up 7 bases and V 0 bases, and 4 bases lay outside the gene matches. CDR3 size: 15 residues. Germline V CDR1 and CDR2: SGHTA, FQGNSA. The CDR3 here is CASSLAAGGNGELFF. The CDR3, as DNA: TGTGCCAGCAGCTTAGCTGCAGGGGGCAACGGGGAGCTGTTTTTT.

The V and J genes are TRBV6-5 and TRBJ2-2; D is perhaps TRBD1 (5 bases). Germline V gene lookup returns CDR1 MNHEY and CDR2 SVGAGI. The germline V and J ends were trimmed by 2 bases and 5 bases, with 12 bases remaining between them. CDR3 length equals 15 residues. Here the CDR3 reads CASSYEGAPTGELFF. The DNA of the CDR3 is TGTGCCAGCAGTTACGAAGGGGCGCCTACCGGGGAGCTGTTTTTT.

V usage is TRBV4-2 and J usage is TRBJ2-7; TRBD2 agrees at 8 bases. The CDR3 is 17 residues long. V lost 0 bases and J lost 5; bases outside the gene matches: 12. Germline V CDR1 and CDR2: LGHNA, YNFKEQ. CDR3 sequence reads: CASSQELTGGRINEQYF. CDR3 in DNA: TGTGCCAGCAGCCAAGAGCTTACGGGGGGGCGGATTAACGAGCAGTACTTC.

V and J are TRBV7-6 and TRBJ2-3; TRBD2 agrees at 9 bases. The V gene end was trimmed by 2 bases and the J gene end by 2 bases; junction bases not matched to a gene: 5. This CDR3 spans 16 amino acids. The V gene's germline CDR1 is SGHVS and CDR2 FNYEAQ. DNA of the CDR3: TGTGCCAGCAGCTTACAGCGGGGGGCCGCCACAGATACGCAGTATTTT. Residues: CASSLQRGAATDTQYF. Combining the CDR3 with reference TRBV7-6 and TRBJ2-3 gives the whole variable domain GAGVSQSPRYKVTKRGQDVALRCDPISGHVSLYWYRQALGQGPEFLTYFNYEAQQDKSGLPNDRFSAERPEGSISTLTIQRTEQRDSAMYRCASSLQRGAATDTQYFGPGTRLTVL.

This clone was detected only once. The J gene is TRBJ1-2, the V gene TRBV9; TRBD1 matches 9 bases. Germline assignment: CDR1 SGDLS and CDR2 YYNGEE. CDR3 length: 15 residues. After removal of 1 base from V and 8 bases from J, the junction contained 9 bases not matched to a gene. CDR3 DNA sequence: TGTGCCAGCAGCGTACCGAGGGGACAGGGCGGCGGCTACACCTTC. Protein: CASSVPRGQGGGYTF.

This clone has just one count. The CDR3 DNA reads as TGTGCCAGCAGCTCCCAGACAGGGAACACTGAAGCTTTCTTT. This translates into CASSSQTGNTEAFF. The rearrangement links TRBV5-4 to TRBJ1-1; possible D gene TRBD1, 6 bases. The germline CDR1 and CDR2 sequences are SGHNT and YYREEE (reference sequence). This CDR3 comprises 14 residues. The V gene lost 3 bases and the J gene lost 1 base, with 10 bases spanning the gap. The full variable domain, in which reference TRBV5-4 and TRBJ1-1 provide the parts outside the CDR3, is ETGVTQSPTHLIKTRGQQVTLRCSSQSGHNTVSWYQQALGQGPQFIFQYYREEENGRGNFPPRFSGLQFPNYSSELNVNALELDDSALYLCASSSQTGNTEAFFGQGTRLTVV.

This clone was seen a handful of times. CDR3: CASRGTYTNEKLFF. In DNA, the CDR3 is TGTGCCAGCAGAGGGACATACACTAATGAAAAACTGTTTTTT. The chain is built from TRBV7-8 and TRBJ1-4; a possible D gene is TRBD1 (6 bases). V was pared by 6 bases and J by 2 bases, with 10 bases between. Per the germline V gene, CDR1 is SGHVS and CDR2 is FQNEAQ. The CDR3 runs 14 residues.

The rearrangement joins TRBV25-1 to TRBJ2-5, with 7 bases matching TRBD1. The DNA end is a closer match to TRBJ2-7, so the J assignment may be wrong. Per germline, CDR1 MGHDK and CDR2 SYGVNS. This CDR3 is 14 amino acids long. CDR3 bases: TGTGCCAGCAGTGAGTCGGCAGGGGGTCGCGAGCAGTACTTC. Encoded protein: CASSESAGGREQYF.

The rearrangement joins TRBV28 to TRBJ1-1; TRBD1 aligns across 7 bases. This CDR3 is 18 amino acids long. Looked up from germline, CDR1 is MDHEN and CDR2 is SYDVKM. Here the CDR3 reads CLSRNTGSLQGFVTEAFF. DNA for the CDR3: TGTTTGTCCCGAAATACAGGATCTCTACAGGGGTTCGTTACTGAAGCTTTCTTT.

The chain has TRBV7-9 and TRBJ2-1; TRBD2 agrees at 15 bases. This CDR3 spans 18 amino acids. Looked up from germline, CDR1 is SEHNR and CDR2 is FQNEAQ (reference sequence). J was trimmed by 9 bases and V by 3 bases; bases with no gene match: 12. The CDR3 DNA reads as TGTGCCAGCAGCTTCTTTGGACTAGCGGGAGGGGGTTGGAGTGAGCAGTTCTTC. As protein: CASSFFGLAGGGWSEQFF.

The CDR3 DNA sequence: TGTGCCAGCAGCTTACCAGGGGAAAGCTCTGGAAACACCATATATTTT. Encoded protein: CASSLPGESSGNTIYF. V gene TRBV7-3 combines with J gene TRBJ1-3; D is possibly TRBD1 (6 bases). The germline CDR1 and CDR2 sequences are SGHTA and FQGTGA. The CDR3 length is 16 residues. V gave up 2 bases and J gave up 0 bases, with 11 bases separating them.

The CDR3 sequence is CASTKGGASGNTIYF. In DNA, the CDR3 is TGTGCCAGCACGAAAGGGGGGGCCTCTGGAAACACCATATATTTT. The chain uses TRBV28 and TRBJ1-3, with D maybe TRBD1 (6 bases). Trimming cost V 7 bases and J 0 bases, with 13 bases left between them. CDR3 length: 15 amino acids. Germline CDR1 is MDHEN and CDR2 is SYDVKM. The full variable domain, its missing parts supplied by reference TRBV28 and TRBJ1-3, is DVKVTQSSRYLVKRTGEKVFLECVQDMDHENMFWYRQDPGLGLRLIYFSYDVKMKEKGDIPEGYSVSREKKERFSLILESASTNQTSMYLCASTKGGASGNTIYFGEGSWLTVV.

The chain recombines TRBV5-1 with TRBJ1-1, with 8 bases lining up with TRBD1. Germline-derived CDR1 and CDR2 are SGHRS and YFSETQ. This CDR3 comprises 17 residues. J gave up 0 bases and V 4 bases, and 11 bases lay outside the gene matches. CDR3 nucleotide sequence: TGCGCCAGCAGCCTCGGGGGGACAGGTGGAATGAACACTGAAGCTTTCTTT. Translated, it gives CASSLGGTGGMNTEAFF.

CDR3 in amino acids: CAWSGGQGGNQPQHF. The CDR3 nucleotides are TGTGCCTGGAGTGGGGGACAGGGCGGCAATCAGCCCCAGCATTTT. This chain joins TRBV30 and TRBJ1-5, with 9 bases matching TRBD1. Germline V gene lookup returns CDR1 GTSNPN and CDR2 SVGIG (reference sequence). J was trimmed by 2 bases and V by 1 base; bases with no gene match: 3. CDR3 length equals 15 residues. The whole variable domain, filled in from reference TRBV30 and TRBJ1-5, reads SQTIHQWPATLVQPVGSPLSLECTVEGTSNPNLYWYRQAAGRGLQLLFYSVGIGQISSEVPQNLSASRPQDRQFILSSKKLLLSDSGFYLCAWSGGQGGNQPQHFGDGTRLSIL.